The next 13 T cell receptor beta chains were all read from a single sample in a study of T-cell reconstitution after alpha-beta-depleted transplantation in children. TCRbeta library construction was performed incorporating unique molecular identifiers. TCRdb reprocessed the PCR reads with MiXCR, giving one entry per CDR3 protein. The data hold almost 500,000 distinct CDR3 sequences, with about an eighth observed a single time. The material sequenced was PBMCs from the stem cell graft donor, taken from the stem cell graft. Source of these receptors: a human donor who donated a stem cell graft to a child with combined immunodeficiency.

This clonotype was recorded many times. The chain has TRBV4-3 and TRBJ2-1; D possibly corresponds to TRBD1 (6 bases). Germline lookup yields CDR1 LGHNA and CDR2 YSLEER. This CDR3 has 14 amino acids. The ends were cut back, 1 base at V and 4 bases at J, with 8 bases in the middle. The CDR3 DNA reads TGCGCCAGCAGCCAAGTGGGGGCTTACAATGAGCAGTTCTTC. Protein product: CASSQVGAYNEQFF.

The chain has TRBV7-8 and TRBJ1-1; no definite D call. The CDR3 has 16 amino acids. V shed 3 bases and J shed 0 bases, with 14 bases lying between them. Germline values: CDR1 SGHVS, CDR2 FQNEAQ. The CDR3 coding sequence is TGTGCCAGCAGCTTTAACGCGATTCGAATGAACACTGAAGCTTTCTTT. Residues: CASSFNAIRMNTEAFF. Complete variable domain (other parts from reference TRBV7-8 and TRBJ1-1): GAGVSQSPRYKVAKRGQDVALRCDPISGHVSLFWYQQALGQGPEFLTYFQNEAQLDKSGLPSDRFFAERPEGSVSTLKIQRTQQEDSAVYLCASSFNAIRMNTEAFFGQGTRLTVV.

This clonotype has a count of ten or more. The chain carries TRBV4-3 and TRBJ2-5; possible D gene TRBD2, 5 bases. V was pared by 3 bases and J by 5 bases, with 10 bases between. This CDR3 comprises 13 residues. Germline assignment: CDR1 LGHNA and CDR2 YSLEER. DNA for the CDR3: TGCGCCAGCAGCCAGGGAACGGGGGAGACCCAGTACTTC. Amino acid sequence: CASSQGTGETQYF.

This clonotype has more than one count but fewer than ten. The chain's CDR3 is CASSLFFGTSFEQFF. CDR3 DNA: TGTGCCAGCAGCTTGTTCTTCGGGACTAGCTTTGAGCAGTTCTTC. The chain links TRBV5-5 to TRBJ2-1; 9 nucleotides align to TRBD2. Trimming removed 1 base from V and 9 bases from J; junction bases left unmatched: 8. This CDR3 is built from 15 residues. CDR1 SGHKS and CDR2 YYEKEE come from the germline V gene (reference sequence).

This chain uses TRBV6-5 with TRBJ2-1, with D tentatively TRBD2 (5 bases). CDR3 length equals 15 residues. Germline V gene data show CDR1 as MNHEY and CDR2 as SVGAGI. V lost 3 bases and J 0 bases, leaving 9 bases between the germline ends. The CDR3 is CASSYAAGSYNEQFF. The CDR3 DNA is TGTGCCAGCAGTTATGCGGCGGGCTCCTACAATGAGCAGTTCTTC.

Many counts were recorded for this clonotype. The chain combines TRBV10-3 with TRBJ2-1, with D unclear. The V gene's germline CDR1 is ENHRY and CDR2 SYGVKD. Trimming cost V 5 bases and J 4 bases, with 21 bases left between them. The CDR3 extends over 17 amino acids. The CDR3 bases are TGTGCCATCAGTAACCCCCGAGGTCGCGACGGGTACAATGAGCAGTTCTTC. It encodes CAISNPRGRDGYNEQFF.

The J gene is TRBJ2-7, the V gene TRBV19, with 8 bases aligning to TRBD2. This CDR3 comprises 15 residues. V gave up 3 bases and J gave up 4 bases; unmatched junction bases: 8. Germline CDR1 reads LNHDA; CDR2 reads SQIVND (reference sequence). The CDR3 protein is CASSMLAGGHYEQYF. The CDR3 DNA is TGTGCCAGTAGTATGCTAGCGGGTGGCCATTACGAGCAGTACTTC.

The sample holds many counts of this clonotype. The chain has TRBV5-1 and TRBJ1-3, with D hard to call. CDR3 length: 16 residues. V lost 0 bases, J lost 0 bases, and 10 bases lay in between. Germline loops: CDR1 SGHRS, CDR2 YFSETQ. The CDR3: CASSLGQVFSGNTIYF. The DNA of the CDR3 is TGCGCCAGCAGCTTGGGGCAGGTCTTCTCTGGAAACACCATATATTTT.

This clonotype has just a few counts. CDR3 in amino acids: CASSGPMDVSDTQYF. CDR3 DNA: TGTGCCAGCAGCGGACCAATGGACGTCTCAGATACGCAGTATTTT. The chain couples TRBV7-9 to TRBJ2-3, with no clear D. The CDR3 has 15 residues. Per the germline V gene, CDR1 is SEHNR and CDR2 is FQNEAQ (reference sequence). V gave up 5 bases and J gave up 4 bases, with 16 bases separating them.

This clonotype was picked up a small number of times. V and J are TRBV12-3 or TRBV12-4 and TRBJ2-2, with D possibly being TRBD2 (5 bases). The CDR3 length is 13 residues. V was pared by 6 bases and J by 5 bases, with 10 bases between. The CDR3 loop reads CASSPRETGELFF. As DNA, the CDR3 is TGTGCCAGCAGCCCTAGGGAGACCGGGGAGCTGTTTTTT.

V usage is TRBV12-3 or TRBV12-4 and J usage is TRBJ2-3, with TRBD1 matching 9 bases. This CDR3 comprises 13 residues. V lost 6 bases, J lost 10 bases, and 8 bases stayed unmatched. Here the CDR3 DNA reads TGTGCCAGCAGACGGACAGGGGTTGTTGCGCAGTATTTT. As protein: CASRRTGVVAQYF.

At least ten counts were recorded for this clonotype. The chain joins TRBV20-1 to TRBJ1-1, with 8 positions matching TRBD1. The CDR3 contains 14 residues. The trim removed 6 bases at V and 6 bases at J, leaving 12 bases unmatched. Germline V gene data show CDR1 as DFQATT and CDR2 as SNEGSKA (reference sequence). The CDR3 here is CSANSRGQFAEAFF. The CDR3 region has the DNA TGCAGTGCAAACAGCAGGGGGCAATTCGCTGAAGCTTTCTTT.

This clonotype occurred many times. The rearrangement uses TRBV5-1 and TRBJ2-7, with 7 bases that match TRBD1. V shed 4 bases and J 5 bases; nucleotides not matched to a gene: 12. The CDR3 totals 15 residues. Germline-derived CDR1 and CDR2 are SGHRS and YFSETQ. The CDR3: CASSGGRGSPDEQYF. The CDR3 DNA sequence: TGCGCCAGCAGCGGGGGCAGGGGGTCTCCCGACGAGCAGTACTTC.